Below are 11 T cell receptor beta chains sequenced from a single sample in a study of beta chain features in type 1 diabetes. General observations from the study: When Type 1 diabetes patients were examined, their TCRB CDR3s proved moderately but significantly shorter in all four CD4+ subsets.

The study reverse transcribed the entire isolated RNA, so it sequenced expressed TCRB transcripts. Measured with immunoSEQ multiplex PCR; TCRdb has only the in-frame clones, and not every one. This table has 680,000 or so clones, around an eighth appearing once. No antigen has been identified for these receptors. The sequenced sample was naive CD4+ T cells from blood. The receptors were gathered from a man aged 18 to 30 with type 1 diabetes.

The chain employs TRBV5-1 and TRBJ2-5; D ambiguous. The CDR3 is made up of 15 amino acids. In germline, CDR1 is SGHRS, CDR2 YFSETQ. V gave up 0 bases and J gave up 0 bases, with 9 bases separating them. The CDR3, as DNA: TGCGCCAGCAGCTTGGGACCCAGGTACCAAGAGACCCAGTACTTC. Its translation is CASSLGPRYQETQYF.

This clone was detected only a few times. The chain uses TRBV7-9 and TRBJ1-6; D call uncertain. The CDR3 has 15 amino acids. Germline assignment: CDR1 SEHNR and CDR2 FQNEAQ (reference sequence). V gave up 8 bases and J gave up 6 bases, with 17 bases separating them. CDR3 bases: TGTGCCAGCTCCCCCGGCCCCCCGTTTAATTCACCCCTCCACTTT. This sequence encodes CASSPGPPFNSPLHF. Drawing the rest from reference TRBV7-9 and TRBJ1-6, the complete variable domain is DTGVSQNPRHKITKRGQNVTFRCDPISEHNRLYWYRQTLGQGPEFLTYFQNEAQLEKSRLLSDRFSAERPKGSFSTLEIQRTEQGDSAMYLCASSPGPPFNSPLHFGNGTRLTVT.

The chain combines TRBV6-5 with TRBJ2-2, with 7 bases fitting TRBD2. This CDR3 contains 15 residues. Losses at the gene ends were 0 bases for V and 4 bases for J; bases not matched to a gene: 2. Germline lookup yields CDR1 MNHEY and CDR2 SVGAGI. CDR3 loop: CASSYSWGGTGELFF. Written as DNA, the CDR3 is TGTGCCAGCAGTTACTCTTGGGGGGGCACCGGGGAGCTGTTTTTT.

Here the CDR3 reads CAWSVETGNKAFF. In DNA, the CDR3 is TGTGCCTGGAGTGTGGAGACAGGGAATAAAGCTTTCTTT. The chain employs TRBV30 and TRBJ1-1, with 7 nucleotides matching TRBD1. Germline values: CDR1 GTSNPN, CDR2 SVGIG (reference sequence). CDR3 length: 13 residues. J lost 9 bases, V lost 0 bases, and 7 bases had no gene match.

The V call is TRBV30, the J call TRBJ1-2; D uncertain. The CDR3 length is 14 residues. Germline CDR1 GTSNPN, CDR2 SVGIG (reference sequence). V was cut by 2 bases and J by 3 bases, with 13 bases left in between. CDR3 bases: TGTGCCTGGAGTATTTACCGCTCCGACTATGGCTACACCTTC. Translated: CAWSIYRSDYGYTF.

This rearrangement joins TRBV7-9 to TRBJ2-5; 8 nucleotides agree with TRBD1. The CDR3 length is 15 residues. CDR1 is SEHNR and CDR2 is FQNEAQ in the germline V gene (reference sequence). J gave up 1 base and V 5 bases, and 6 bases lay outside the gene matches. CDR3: CASSLPDRGQETQYF. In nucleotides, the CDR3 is TGTGCCAGCAGCCTCCCCGACAGGGGCCAAGAGACCCAGTACTTC.

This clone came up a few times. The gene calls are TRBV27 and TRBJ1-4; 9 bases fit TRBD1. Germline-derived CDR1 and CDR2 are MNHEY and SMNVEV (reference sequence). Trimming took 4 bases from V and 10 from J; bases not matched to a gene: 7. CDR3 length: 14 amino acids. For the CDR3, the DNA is TGTGCCAGCAGTTCAGGACAGGGGCAAGGAAAACTGTTTTTT. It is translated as CASSSGQGQGKLFF.

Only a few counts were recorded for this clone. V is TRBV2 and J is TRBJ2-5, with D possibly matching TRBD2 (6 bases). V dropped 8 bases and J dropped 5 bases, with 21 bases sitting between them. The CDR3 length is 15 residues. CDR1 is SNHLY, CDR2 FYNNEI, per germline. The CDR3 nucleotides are TGTGCCAGCGGAGGGCAGGGCTTACCCAGGGAGACCCAGTACTTC. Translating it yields CASGGQGLPRETQYF. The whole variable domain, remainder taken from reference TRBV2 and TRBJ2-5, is EPEVTQTPSHQVTQMGQEVILRCVPISNHLYFYWYRQILGQKVEFLVSFYNNEISEKSEIFDDQFSVERPDGSNFTLKIRSTKLEDSAMYFCASGGQGLPRETQYFGPGTRLLVL.

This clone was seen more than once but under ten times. The CDR3 region is CASRVADSTDTQYF. The CDR3 nucleotides are TGTGCCAGCAGGGTAGCGGATAGCACAGATACGCAGTATTTT. The chain is built from TRBV2 and TRBJ2-3; D might be TRBD2 (6 bases). The CDR3 extends over 14 amino acids. In germline, CDR1 is SNHLY, CDR2 FYNNEI. Trimming left V 6 bases short and J 0 bases short, with 10 bases between.

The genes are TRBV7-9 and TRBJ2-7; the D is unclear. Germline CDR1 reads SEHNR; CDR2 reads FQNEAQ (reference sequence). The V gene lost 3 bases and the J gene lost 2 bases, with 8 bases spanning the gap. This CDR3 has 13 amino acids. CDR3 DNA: TGTGCCAGCAGCTTTGGGAATACCTACGAGCAGTACTTC. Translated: CASSFGNTYEQYF. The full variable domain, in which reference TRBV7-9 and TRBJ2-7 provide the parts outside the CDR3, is DTGVSQNPRHKITKRGQNVTFRCDPISEHNRLYWYRQTLGQGPEFLTYFQNEAQLEKSRLLSDRFSAERPKGSFSTLEIQRTEQGDSAMYLCASSFGNTYEQYFGPGTRLTVT.

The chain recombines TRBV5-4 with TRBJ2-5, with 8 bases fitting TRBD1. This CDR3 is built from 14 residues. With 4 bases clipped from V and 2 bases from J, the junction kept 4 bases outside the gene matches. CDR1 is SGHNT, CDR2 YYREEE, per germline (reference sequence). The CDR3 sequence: CASSRDRSQETQYF. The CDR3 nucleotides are TGTGCCAGCAGCCGGGACAGGTCACAAGAGACCCAGTACTTC.